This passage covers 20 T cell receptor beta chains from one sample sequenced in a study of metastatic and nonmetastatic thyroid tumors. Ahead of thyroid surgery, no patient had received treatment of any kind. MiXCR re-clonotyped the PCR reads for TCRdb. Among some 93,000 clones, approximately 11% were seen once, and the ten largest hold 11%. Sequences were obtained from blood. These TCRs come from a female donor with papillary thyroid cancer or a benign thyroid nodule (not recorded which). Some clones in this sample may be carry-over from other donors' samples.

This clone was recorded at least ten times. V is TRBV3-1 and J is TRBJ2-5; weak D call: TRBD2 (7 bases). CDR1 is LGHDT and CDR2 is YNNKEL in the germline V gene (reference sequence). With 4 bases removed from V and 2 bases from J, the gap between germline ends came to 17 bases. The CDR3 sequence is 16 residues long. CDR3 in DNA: TGTGCCAGCAGCCCCCTGGGGGGGGCGAAACAAGAGACCCAGTACTTC. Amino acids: CASSPLGGAKQETQYF.

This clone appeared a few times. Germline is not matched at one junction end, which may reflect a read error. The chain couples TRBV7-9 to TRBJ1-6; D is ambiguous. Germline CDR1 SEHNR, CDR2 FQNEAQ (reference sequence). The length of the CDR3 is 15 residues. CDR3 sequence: CSSSLEGGSPVPLHF. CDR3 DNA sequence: TGTTCCAGCAGCTTAGAAGGTGGAAGCCCGGTTCCCCTCCACTTT.

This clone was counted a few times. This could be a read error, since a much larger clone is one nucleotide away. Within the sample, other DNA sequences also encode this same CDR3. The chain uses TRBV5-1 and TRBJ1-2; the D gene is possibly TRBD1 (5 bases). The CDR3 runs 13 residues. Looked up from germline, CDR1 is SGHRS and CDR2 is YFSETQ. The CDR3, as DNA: TGCGCCAGCAGCTCCCGGGGGAACTATGGTTACACCTTC. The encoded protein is CASSSRGNYGYTF.

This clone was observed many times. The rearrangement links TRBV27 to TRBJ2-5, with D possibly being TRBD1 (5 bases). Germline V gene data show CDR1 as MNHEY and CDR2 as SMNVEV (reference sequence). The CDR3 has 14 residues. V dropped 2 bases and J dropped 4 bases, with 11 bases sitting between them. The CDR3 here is CASSLVDTPETQYF. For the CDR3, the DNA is TGTGCCAGCAGTTTAGTGGACACCCCAGAGACCCAGTACTTC.

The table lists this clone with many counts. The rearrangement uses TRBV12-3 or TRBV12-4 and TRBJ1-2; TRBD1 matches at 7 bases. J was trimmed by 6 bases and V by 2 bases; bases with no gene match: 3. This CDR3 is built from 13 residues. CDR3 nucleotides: TGTGCCAGCAGTTTAACAGGACAGGATGGCTACACCTTC. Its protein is CASSLTGQDGYTF.

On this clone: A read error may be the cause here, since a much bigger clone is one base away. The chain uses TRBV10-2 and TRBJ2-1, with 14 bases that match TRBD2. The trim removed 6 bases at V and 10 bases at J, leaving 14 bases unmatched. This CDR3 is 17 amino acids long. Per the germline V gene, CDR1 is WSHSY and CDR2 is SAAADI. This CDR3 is CASRPVSGTSGGREQFF. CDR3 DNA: TGCGCCAGCAGACCGGTTAGCGGGACTAGCGGGGGAAGGGAGCAGTTCTTC.

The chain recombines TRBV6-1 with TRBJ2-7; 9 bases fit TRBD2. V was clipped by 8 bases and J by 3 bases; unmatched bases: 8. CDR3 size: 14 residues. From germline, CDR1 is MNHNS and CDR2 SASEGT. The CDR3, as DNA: TGTGCCAGCGGAGGACTAGCGCTCGACTACGAGCAGTACTTC. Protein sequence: CASGGLALDYEQYF.

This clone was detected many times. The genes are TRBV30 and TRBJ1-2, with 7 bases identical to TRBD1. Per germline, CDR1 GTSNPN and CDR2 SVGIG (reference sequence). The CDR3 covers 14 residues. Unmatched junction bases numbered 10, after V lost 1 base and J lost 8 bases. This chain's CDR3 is CAWSAGQEVNGYTF. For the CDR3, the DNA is TGTGCCTGGAGTGCAGGACAGGAAGTGAACGGCTACACCTTC.

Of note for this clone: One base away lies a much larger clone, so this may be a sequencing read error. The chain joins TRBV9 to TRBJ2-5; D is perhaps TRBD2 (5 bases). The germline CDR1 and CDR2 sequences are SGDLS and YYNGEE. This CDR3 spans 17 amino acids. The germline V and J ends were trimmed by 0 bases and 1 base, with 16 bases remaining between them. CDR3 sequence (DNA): TGTGCCAGCAGCGTAGGCGGAGGAATAACCATCCAAGAGACCCAGTACTTC. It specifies CASSVGGGITIQETQYF.

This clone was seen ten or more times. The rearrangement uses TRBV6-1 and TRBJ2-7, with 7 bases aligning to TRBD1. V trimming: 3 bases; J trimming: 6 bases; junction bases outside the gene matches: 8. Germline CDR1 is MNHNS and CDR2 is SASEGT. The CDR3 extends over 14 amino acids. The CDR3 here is CASSDTSTGTEQYF. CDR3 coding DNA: TGTGCCAGCAGTGACACCTCGACAGGGACCGAGCAGTACTTC.

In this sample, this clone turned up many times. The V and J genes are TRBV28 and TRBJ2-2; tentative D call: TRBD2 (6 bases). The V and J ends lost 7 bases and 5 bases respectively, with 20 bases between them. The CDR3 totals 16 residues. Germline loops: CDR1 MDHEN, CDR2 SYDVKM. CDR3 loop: CASNALARGPTGELFF. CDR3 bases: TGTGCCAGCAACGCACTAGCCCGAGGGCCGACCGGGGAGCTGTTTTTT.

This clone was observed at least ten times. The CDR3 loop reads CASSGAGGPNEKLFF. The CDR3 bases are TGTGCCAGTAGTGGCGCAGGGGGTCCTAATGAAAAACTGTTTTTT. This chain connects TRBV19 to TRBJ1-4; the match to TRBD1 covers 7 bases. Germline values: CDR1 LNHDA, CDR2 SQIVND (reference sequence). This CDR3 is built from 15 residues. V was clipped by 5 bases and J by 3 bases; unmatched bases: 6.

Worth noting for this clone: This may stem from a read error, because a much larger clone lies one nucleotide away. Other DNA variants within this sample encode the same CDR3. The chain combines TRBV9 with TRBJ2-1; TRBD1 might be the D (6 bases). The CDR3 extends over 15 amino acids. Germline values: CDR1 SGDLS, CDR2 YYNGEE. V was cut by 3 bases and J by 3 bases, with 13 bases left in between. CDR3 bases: TGTGCCAGCAGCGGAGGGACAACAGGCTACAATGAGCAGTTCTTC. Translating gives CASSGGTTGYNEQFF.

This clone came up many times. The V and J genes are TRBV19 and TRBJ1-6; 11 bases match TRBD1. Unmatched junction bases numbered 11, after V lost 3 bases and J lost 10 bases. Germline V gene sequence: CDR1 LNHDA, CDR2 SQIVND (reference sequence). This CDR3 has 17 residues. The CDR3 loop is CASSISHPDRGRSPLHF. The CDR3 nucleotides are TGTGCCAGTAGTATTTCCCACCCGGACAGGGGGCGGTCACCCCTCCACTTT.

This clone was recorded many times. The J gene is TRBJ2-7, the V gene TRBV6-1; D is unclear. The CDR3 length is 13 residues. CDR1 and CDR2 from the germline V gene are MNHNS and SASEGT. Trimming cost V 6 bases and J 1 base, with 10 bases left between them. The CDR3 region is CASSPAVSYEQYF. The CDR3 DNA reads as TGTGCCAGCAGCCCGGCGGTATCCTACGAGCAGTACTTC.

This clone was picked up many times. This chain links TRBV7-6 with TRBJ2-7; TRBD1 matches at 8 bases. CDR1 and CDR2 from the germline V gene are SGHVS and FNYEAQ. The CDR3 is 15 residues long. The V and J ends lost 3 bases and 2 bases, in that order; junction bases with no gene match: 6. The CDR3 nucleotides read TGTGCCAGCAGCTTGGCCGGACAGGGTCCCTACGAGCAGTACTTC. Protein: CASSLAGQGPYEQYF.

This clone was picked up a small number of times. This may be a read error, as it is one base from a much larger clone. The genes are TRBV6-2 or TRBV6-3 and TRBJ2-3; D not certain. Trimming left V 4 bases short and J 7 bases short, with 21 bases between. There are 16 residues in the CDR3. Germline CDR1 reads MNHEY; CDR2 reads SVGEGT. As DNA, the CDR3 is TGTGCCAGCAGTTTTATCTCCCCCAAGTTCGGGTATACGCAGTATTTT. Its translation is CASSFISPKFGYTQYF.

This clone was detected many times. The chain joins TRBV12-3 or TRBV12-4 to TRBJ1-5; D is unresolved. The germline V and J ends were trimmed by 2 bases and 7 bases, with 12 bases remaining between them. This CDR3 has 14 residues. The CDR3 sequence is CASSLSAGAQPQHF. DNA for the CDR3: TGTGCCAGCAGTTTATCCGCGGGAGCACAGCCCCAGCATTTT.

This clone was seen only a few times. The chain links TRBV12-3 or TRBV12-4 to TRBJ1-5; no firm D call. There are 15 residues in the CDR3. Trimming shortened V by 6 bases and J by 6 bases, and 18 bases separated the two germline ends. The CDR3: CASSWREGRGQPQHF. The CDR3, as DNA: TGTGCCAGCAGCTGGCGGGAGGGCCGGGGTCAGCCCCAGCATTTT.

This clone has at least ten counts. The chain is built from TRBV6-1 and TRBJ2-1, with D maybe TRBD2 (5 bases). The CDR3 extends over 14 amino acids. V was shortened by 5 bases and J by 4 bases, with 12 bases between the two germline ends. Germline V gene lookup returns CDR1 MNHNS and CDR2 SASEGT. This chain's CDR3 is CASSSRERYNEQFF. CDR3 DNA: TGTGCCAGCAGTTCCCGGGAAAGGTACAATGAGCAGTTCTTC.